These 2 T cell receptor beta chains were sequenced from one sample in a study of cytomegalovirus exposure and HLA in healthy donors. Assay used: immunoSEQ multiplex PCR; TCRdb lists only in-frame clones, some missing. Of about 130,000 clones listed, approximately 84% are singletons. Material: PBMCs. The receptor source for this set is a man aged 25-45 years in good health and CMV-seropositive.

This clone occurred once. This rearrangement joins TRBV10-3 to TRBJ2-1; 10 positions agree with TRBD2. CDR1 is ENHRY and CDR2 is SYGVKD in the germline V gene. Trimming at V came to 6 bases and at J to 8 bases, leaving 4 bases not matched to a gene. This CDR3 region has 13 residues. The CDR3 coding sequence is TGTGCCATCAGACGAGCGGGGGGGCATGAGCAGTTCTTC. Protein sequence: CAIRRAGGHEQFF.

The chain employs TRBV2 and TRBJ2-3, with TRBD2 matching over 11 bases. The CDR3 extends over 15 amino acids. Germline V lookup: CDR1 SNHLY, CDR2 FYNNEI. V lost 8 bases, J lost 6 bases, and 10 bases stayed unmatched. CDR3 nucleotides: TGTGCCAGCGAACTGCTAGCGGGGGGTGTGGATACGCAGTATTTT. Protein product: CASELLAGGVDTQYF.